The clone carrying this TCR beta chain has at least ten counts. The antigen remains undetermined. TCRdb analysed the reads with MiXCR anew, one entry per CDR3 protein. The sample includes tens of thousands of distinct CDR3 sequences, 25% to 30% of them seen just once. The data are from a study of T cell repertoires in cytomegalovirus infection. Study overall: CMV infection plus the matching HLA type was flagged by public TCR beta signatures.

CDR1 and CDR2 from the germline V gene are MDHEN and SYDVKM. After removal of 6 bases from V and 3 bases from J, the junction contained 5 bases not matched to a gene. CDR3 length equals 13 residues. The V call is TRBV28, the J call TRBJ2-7, with 7 bases identical to TRBD2. Sequencing was performed on CD8+ T cells from cultured PBMCs, taken from culture after CMV antigen stimulation. The origin of this receptor is a human donor in good health (CMV status not recorded). Some clones in this sample may be carry-over from other donors' samples. The CDR3 spells CASSLAGVYEQYF. The DNA for the CDR3 is TGTGCCAGCAGCCTCGCGGGGGTCTACGAGCAGTACTTC.